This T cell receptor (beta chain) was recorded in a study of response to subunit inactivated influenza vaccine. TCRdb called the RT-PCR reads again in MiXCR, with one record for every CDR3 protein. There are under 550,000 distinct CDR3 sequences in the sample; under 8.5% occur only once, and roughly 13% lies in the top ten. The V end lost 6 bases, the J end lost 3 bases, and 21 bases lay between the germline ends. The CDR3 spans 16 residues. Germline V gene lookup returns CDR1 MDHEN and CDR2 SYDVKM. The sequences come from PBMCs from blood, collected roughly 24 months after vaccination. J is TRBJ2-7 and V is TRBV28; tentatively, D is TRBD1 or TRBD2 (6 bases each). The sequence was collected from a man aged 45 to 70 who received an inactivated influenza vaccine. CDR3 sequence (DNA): TGTGCCAGCAGGCAACAGACAGGAGGGGGAAGCTACGAGCAGTACTTC. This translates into CASRQQTGGGSYEQYF.